This T cell receptor (beta chain) was retrieved from a study of blood T cell repertoires in COVID-19. The wider study: Specimens from acute and convalescent COVID-19 originated in the United States, Italy and Spain. In each case, the material was cDNA or gDNA derived from T cells, B-cell-depleted T cells, or PBMCs.

This clone showed up just a few times. In the source study's methods: Scientists estimated how many nucleated cells there were by amplifying reference gene primers. The method was immunoSEQ multiplex PCR; TCRdb's version includes in-frame clones alone and lacks a portion of them. That table is the source of V, J and clone size, and D and trimming were worked out from the DNA. The table records 100,000 to 150,000 clones, approximately 84% of them present only once. Germline values: CDR1 SGHVS, CDR2 FNYEAQ. J lost 2 bases, V lost 4 bases, and 11 bases had no gene match. The CDR3 covers 17 residues. The receptor was derived from a woman over 75 with acute or convalescent COVID-19. The V gene is TRBV7-6, the J gene TRBJ2-7; 10 nucleotides agree with TRBD2. Specimen: peripheral blood. The CDR3 sequence: CASSSGLAGDPAYEQYF. The CDR3 DNA sequence: TGTGCCAGCAGCTCCGGGCTAGCGGGGGACCCCGCCTACGAGCAGTACTTC.